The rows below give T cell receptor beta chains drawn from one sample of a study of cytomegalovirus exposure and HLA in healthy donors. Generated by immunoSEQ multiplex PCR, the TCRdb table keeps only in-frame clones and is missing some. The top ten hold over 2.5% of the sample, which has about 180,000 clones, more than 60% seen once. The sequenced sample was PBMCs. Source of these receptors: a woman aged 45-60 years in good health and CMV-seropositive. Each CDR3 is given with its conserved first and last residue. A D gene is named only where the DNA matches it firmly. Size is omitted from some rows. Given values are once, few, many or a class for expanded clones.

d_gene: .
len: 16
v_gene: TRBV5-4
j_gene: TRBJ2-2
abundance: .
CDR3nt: TGTGCCAGCAGCTCCCGCCTGAACATGAACACCGGGGAGCTGTTTTTT
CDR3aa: CASSSRLNMNTGELFF

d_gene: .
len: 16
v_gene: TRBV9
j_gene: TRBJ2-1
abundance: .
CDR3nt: TGTGCCAGCAGCACCCGCGGGACGAGACCCTACAATGAGCAGTTCTTC
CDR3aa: CASSTRGTRPYNEQFF

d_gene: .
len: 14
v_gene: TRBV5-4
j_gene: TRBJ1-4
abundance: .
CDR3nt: TGTGCCAGCAGCTCCGGGGGTTCTAATGAAAAACTGTTTTTT
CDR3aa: CASSSGGSNEKLFF

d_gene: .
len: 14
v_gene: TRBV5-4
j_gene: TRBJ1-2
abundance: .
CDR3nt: TGTGCCAGCAGCTCGTTCGGGAGGTCCTATGGCTACACCTTC
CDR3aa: CASSSFGRSYGYTF

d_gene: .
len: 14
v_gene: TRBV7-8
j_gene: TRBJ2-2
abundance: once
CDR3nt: TGTGCCAGCATCCCAGAGGGCCCTCGCGGGGTGATGTTTTTT
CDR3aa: CASIPEGPRGVMFF

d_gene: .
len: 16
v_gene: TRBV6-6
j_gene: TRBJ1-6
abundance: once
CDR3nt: TGTGCCAGCACAGAAAGGTGGTGGGGGGATAATTCACCCCTCCACTTT
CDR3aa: CASTERWWGDNSPLHF

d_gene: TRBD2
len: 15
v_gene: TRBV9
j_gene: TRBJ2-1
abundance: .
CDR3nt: TGTGCCAGCAGCGCGGCGGGGGATACCTACAATGAGCAGTTCTTC
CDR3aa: CASSAAGDTYNEQFF

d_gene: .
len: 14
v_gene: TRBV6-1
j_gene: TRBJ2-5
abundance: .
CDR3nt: TGTGCCAGCACCTTATCACAGGCCCAAGAGACCCAGTACTTC
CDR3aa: CASTLSQAQETQYF

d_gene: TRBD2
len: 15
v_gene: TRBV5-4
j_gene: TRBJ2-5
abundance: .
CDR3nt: TGTGCCAGCAGCCCCGCTAGCGGGGCCCAAGAGACCCAGTACTTC
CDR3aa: CASSPASGAQETQYF

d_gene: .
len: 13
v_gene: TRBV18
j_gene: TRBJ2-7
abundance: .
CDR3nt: TGTGCCAGCTCGTTGGCAGGGACCTACGAGCAGTACTTC
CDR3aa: CASSLAGTYEQYF

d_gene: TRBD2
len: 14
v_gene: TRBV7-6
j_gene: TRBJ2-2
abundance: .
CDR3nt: TGTGCCAGCAGCTTAAGCCCGGGGGGCGGGGAGCTGTTTTTT
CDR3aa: CASSLSPGGGELFF

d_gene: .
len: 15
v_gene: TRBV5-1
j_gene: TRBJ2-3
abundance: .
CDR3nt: TGCGCCAGCAGCTTGCCCCTAGGGAGTGCAGATACGCAGTATTTT
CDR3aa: CASSLPLGSADTQYF

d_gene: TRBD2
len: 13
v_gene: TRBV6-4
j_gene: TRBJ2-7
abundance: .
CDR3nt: TGTGCCAGCGCACTAGCGGGGGGCTCCGAGCAGTACTTC
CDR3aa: CASALAGGSEQYF

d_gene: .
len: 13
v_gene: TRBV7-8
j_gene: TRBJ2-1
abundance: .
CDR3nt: TGTGCCAGCAGCTTAGAATCCCGTGATGAGCAGTTCTTC
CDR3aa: CASSLESRDEQFF

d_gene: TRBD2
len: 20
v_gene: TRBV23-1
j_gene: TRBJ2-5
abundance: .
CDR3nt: TGCGCCAGCAGTCGATCGGTGACTAGCGGGAGGCCCCATTTCGGGGAGACCCAGTACTTC
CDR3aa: CASSRSVTSGRPHFGETQYF

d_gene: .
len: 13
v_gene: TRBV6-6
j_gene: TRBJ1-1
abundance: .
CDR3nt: TGTGCCAGCAGAATCCTAATCACCACTGAAGCTTTCTTT
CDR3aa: CASRILITTEAFF

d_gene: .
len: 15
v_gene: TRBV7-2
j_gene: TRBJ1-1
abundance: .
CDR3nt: TGTGCCAGCAGTCCCCGATCGGGGGGGAACACTGAAGCTTTCTTT
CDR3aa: CASSPRSGGNTEAFF

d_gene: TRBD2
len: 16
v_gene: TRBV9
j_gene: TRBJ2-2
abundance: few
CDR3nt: TGTGCCAGCAGCCGGACTAGCGGAGGGAACACCGGGGAGCTGTTTTTT
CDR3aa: CASSRTSGGNTGELFF

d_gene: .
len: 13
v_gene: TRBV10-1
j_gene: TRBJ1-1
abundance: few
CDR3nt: TGCGCCAGCAGTGAGGGGGAGTACACTGAAGCTTTCTTT
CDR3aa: CASSEGEYTEAFF

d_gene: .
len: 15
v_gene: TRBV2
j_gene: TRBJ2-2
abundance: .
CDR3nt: TGTGCCAGCAGTGCCCGTTCCAGGTCCACCGGGGAGCTGTTTTTT
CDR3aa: CASSARSRSTGELFF

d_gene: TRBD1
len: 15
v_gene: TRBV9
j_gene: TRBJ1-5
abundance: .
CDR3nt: TGTGCCAGCAGCGTAGGGTCAGGGGGAGGTCAGCCCCAGCATTTT
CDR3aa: CASSVGSGGGQPQHF

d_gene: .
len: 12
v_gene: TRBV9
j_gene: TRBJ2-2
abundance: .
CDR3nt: TGTGCCAGCAGCTCCGTCGGCGGGGAGCTGTTTTTT
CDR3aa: CASSSVGGELFF

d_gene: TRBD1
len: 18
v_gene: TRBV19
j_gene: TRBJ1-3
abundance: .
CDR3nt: TGTGCCAGTAGTATAGACAGGACAGGCGACTCCTCTGGAAACACCATATATTTT
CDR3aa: CASSIDRTGDSSGNTIYF

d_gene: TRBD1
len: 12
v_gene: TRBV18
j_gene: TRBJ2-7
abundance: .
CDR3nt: TGTGCCAGCTCATCCTCAGGGGGCGAGCAGTACTTC
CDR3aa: CASSSSGGEQYF

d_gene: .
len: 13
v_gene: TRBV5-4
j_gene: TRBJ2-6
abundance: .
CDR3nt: TGTGCCAGCAGCCTATCTGGGGCCAACGTCCTGACTTTC
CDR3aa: CASSLSGANVLTF

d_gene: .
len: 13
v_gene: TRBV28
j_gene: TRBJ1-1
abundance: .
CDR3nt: TGTGCCAGCACCGTCCAACTGCGCGCTGAAGCTTTCTTT
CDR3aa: CASTVQLRAEAFF

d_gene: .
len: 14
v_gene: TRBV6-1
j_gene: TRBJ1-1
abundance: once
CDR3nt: TGTGCCAGCGTTTTCCAGGGCTTGAACACTGAAGCTTTCTTT
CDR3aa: CASVFQGLNTEAFF

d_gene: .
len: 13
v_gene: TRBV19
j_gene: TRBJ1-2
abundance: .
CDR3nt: TGTGCCAGTAGTATCAACGAGGGGGGGGTATACACCTTC
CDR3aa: CASSINEGGVYTF

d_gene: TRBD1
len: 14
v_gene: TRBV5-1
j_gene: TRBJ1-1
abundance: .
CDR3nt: TGCGCCAGCAGCTTTAGGCAGGGGGTCACTGAAGCTTTCTTT
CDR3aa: CASSFRQGVTEAFF

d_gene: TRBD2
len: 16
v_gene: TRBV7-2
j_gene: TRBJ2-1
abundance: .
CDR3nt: TGTGCCAGCAGCTTAGATAGCGGGGGGGCGCAAAATGAGCAGTTCTTC
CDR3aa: CASSLDSGGAQNEQFF

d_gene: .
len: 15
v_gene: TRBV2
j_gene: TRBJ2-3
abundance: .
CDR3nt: TGTGCCAGCAGTGGGGATAGGACTAGCACAGATACGCAGTATTTT
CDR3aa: CASSGDRTSTDTQYF

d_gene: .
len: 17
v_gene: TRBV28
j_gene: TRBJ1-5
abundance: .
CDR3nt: TGTGCCAGCAGTTTCAGGAGAACAGGGCTCAGTAATCAGCCCCAGCATTTT
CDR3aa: CASSFRRTGLSNQPQHF

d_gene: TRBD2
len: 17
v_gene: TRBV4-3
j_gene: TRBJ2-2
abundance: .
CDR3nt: TGCGCCAGCAGCCCTCTGGTAGCGGGAGGGTTCACCGGGGAGCTGTTTTTT
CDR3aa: CASSPLVAGGFTGELFF

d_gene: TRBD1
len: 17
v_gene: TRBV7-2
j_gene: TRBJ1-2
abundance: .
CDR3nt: TGTGCCAGCAGCTTAGGTGGGACAGGAGGTTGGGGCTATGGCTACACCTTC
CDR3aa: CASSLGGTGGWGYGYTF

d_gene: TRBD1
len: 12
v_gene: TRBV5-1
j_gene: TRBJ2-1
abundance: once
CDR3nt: TGCGCCAGCGGGACAGGACCTGGCGAGCAGTTCTTC
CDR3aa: CASGTGPGEQFF

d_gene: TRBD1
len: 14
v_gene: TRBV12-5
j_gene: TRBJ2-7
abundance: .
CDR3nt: TGTGCTAGTCGGGACAGGAACCACTCCTACGAGCAGTACTTC
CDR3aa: CASRDRNHSYEQYF

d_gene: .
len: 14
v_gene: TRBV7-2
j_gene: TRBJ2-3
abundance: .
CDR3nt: TGTGCCAGCAGCTTAGATGGGGGGTCAGATACGCAGTATTTT
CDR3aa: CASSLDGGSDTQYF

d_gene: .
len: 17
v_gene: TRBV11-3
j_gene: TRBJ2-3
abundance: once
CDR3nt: TGTGCCAGCAGCGGCTTTGGAGGGGCCCTCGGACTAGATACGCAGTATTTT
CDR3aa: CASSGFGGALGLDTQYF

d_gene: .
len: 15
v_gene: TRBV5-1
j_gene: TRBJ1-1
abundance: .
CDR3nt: TGCGCCAGCAGCTTGGATCGGGGGGCGGGCACTGAAGCTTTCTTT
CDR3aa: CASSLDRGAGTEAFF

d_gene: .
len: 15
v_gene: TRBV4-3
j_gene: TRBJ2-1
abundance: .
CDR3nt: TGCGCCAGCAGCCAAGGCTCTTTTAGTTACAATGAGCAGTTCTTC
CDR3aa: CASSQGSFSYNEQFF

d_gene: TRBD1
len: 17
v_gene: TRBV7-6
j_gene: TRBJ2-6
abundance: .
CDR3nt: TGTGCCAGCAGCTTATGGGGACAGGGGTCTGGGGCCAACGTCCTGACTTTC
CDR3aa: CASSLWGQGSGANVLTF

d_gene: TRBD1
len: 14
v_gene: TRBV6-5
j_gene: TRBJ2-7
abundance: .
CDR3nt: TGTGCCAGCAGCTTGACAGGGGTGTCCTACGAGCAGTACTTC
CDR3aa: CASSLTGVSYEQYF

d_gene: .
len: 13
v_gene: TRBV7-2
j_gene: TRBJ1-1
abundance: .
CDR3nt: TGTGCCAGCAGCCGTATTACGGACACTGAAGCTTTCTTT
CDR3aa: CASSRITDTEAFF

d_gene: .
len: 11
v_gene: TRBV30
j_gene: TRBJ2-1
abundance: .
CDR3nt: TGTGCCTGGAGTGTCGGCGGGTCTCAGTTCTTC
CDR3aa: CAWSVGGSQFF

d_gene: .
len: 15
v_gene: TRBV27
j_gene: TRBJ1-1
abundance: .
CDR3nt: TGTGCCAGCAGTCCAGGGACAAGCAAAGGGACTGAAGCTTTCTTT
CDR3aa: CASSPGTSKGTEAFF

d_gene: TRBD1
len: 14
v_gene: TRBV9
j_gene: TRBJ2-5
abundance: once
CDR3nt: TGTGCCAGCAGCGTAGAACCAGGGGGCGGGACCCAGTACTTC
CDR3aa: CASSVEPGGGTQYF

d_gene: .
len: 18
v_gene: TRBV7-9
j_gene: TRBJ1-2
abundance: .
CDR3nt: TGTGCCAGCAGCTCCCTCCCTCTGGGCCGAAAGCGGGACTATGGCTACACCTTC
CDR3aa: CASSSLPLGRKRDYGYTF

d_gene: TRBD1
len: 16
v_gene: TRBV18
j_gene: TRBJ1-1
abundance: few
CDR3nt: TGTGCCAGCTCACCTAGGGACAGCATAAGGGAACCTGAAGCTTTCTTT
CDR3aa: CASSPRDSIREPEAFF

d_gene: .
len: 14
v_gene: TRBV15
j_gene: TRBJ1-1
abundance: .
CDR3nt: TGTGCCACCAGCAGCCGAACAGGAGACACTGAAGCTTTCTTT
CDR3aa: CATSSRTGDTEAFF

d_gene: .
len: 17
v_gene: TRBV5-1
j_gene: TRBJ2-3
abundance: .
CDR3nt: TGCGCCAGCAGCTCCTTTGGGGGGGGCGTCAGCACAGATACGCAGTATTTT
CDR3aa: CASSSFGGGVSTDTQYF

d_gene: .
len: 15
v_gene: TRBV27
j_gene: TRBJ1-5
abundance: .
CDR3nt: TGTGCCAGCAGCCCAACAGGGTTTAGCAATCAGCCCCAGCATTTT
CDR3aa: CASSPTGFSNQPQHF

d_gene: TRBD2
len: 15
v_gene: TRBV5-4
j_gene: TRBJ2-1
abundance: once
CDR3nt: TGTGCCAGCAGCTTGGGCGGGAGGGCCTACAATGAGCAGTTCTTC
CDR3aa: CASSLGGRAYNEQFF

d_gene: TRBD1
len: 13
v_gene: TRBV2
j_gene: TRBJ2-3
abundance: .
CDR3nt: TGTGCCAGCAGTGAGGAACAGGGGGATACGCAGTATTTT
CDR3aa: CASSEEQGDTQYF